A selection of T cell receptor beta chains follows, all from one sample in a study of T cell repertoires in cytomegalovirus infection. No antigen has been identified for these receptors. A single record per CDR3 protein comes from TCRdb applying MiXCR to the reads. The sample lists some 800,000 distinct CDR3 sequences; approximately 30% were seen once. The sample here was cultured CD8+ T cells from PBMCs, taken from culture after CMV antigen stimulation. These receptors came from a human donor in good health (CMV status not recorded). Some clones in this sample may be carry-over from other donors' samples. The CDR3 runs from the conserved cysteine through the conserved F or W. A D gene is named only where the DNA matches it firmly. The size entry is marked missing in some rows and otherwise reads once, few, many or a size class.

CDR3aa: CASPRTSGGTGELFF
CDR3nt: TGTGCCAGCCCCCGCACTAGCGGGGGGACTGGGGAGCTGTTTTTT
j_gene: TRBJ2-2
abundance: -
len: 15
d_gene: TRBD2
v_gene: TRBV7-8

CDR3aa: CASRGRLSGNTIYF
CDR3nt: TGTGCCAGCAGGGGCCGGCTCTCTGGAAACACCATATATTTT
j_gene: TRBJ1-3
abundance: -
len: 14
d_gene: -
v_gene: TRBV27

CDR3aa: CASSLNSGGEYEQYF
CDR3nt: TGTGCCAGCAGTTTAAATAGCGGGGGAGAGTACGAGCAGTACTTC
j_gene: TRBJ2-7
abundance: -
len: 15
d_gene: TRBD2
v_gene: TRBV27

CDR3aa: CASSPGQISYNSPLHF
CDR3nt: TGTGCCAGCTCTCCGGGACAGATCTCCTATAATTCACCCCTCCACTTT
j_gene: TRBJ1-6
abundance: -
len: 16
d_gene: TRBD1
v_gene: TRBV18

CDR3aa: CASSHLTTTNTQYF
CDR3nt: TGTGCCAGCAGCCACTTGACGACAACCAATACGCAGTATTTT
j_gene: TRBJ2-3
abundance: once
len: 14
d_gene: -
v_gene: TRBV7-9

CDR3aa: CASSRGPYNEQFF
CDR3nt: TGTGCCAGCAGCCGGGGGCCCTACAATGAGCAGTTCTTC
j_gene: TRBJ2-1
abundance: many
len: 13
d_gene: -
v_gene: TRBV7-2

CDR3aa: CASSSAARVLSGANVLTF
CDR3nt: TGTGCCAGCAGTTCCGCGGCCAGAGTTCTCTCTGGGGCCAACGTCCTGACTTTC
j_gene: TRBJ2-6
abundance: few
len: 18
d_gene: -
v_gene: TRBV6-5

CDR3aa: CASSPSKGGNTEAFF
CDR3nt: TGTGCCAGCAGTCCCAGTAAAGGAGGGAACACTGAAGCTTTCTTT
j_gene: TRBJ1-1
abundance: -
len: 15
d_gene: -
v_gene: TRBV12-3/TRBV12-4

CDR3aa: CANGDSTNTEAFF
CDR3nt: TGTGCCAACGGGGACAGTACGAACACTGAAGCTTTCTTT
j_gene: TRBJ1-1
abundance: few
len: 13
d_gene: TRBD1
v_gene: TRBV12-3/TRBV12-4

CDR3aa: CASSLVAGGDNGELFF
CDR3nt: TGTGCCAGCAGCTTGGTCGCAGGGGGCGATAACGGGGAGCTGTTTTTT
j_gene: TRBJ2-2
abundance: few
len: 16
d_gene: TRBD1
v_gene: TRBV5-4

CDR3aa: CASRKGTGGLVGELFF
CDR3nt: TGTGCCAGCAGAAAAGGGACAGGGGGCTTAGTCGGGGAGCTGTTTTTT
j_gene: TRBJ2-2
abundance: few
len: 16
d_gene: TRBD1
v_gene: TRBV12-3/TRBV12-4

CDR3aa: CASSTGTPEGNQPQHF
CDR3nt: TGTGCCAGCAGTACCGGGACCCCTGAAGGCAATCAGCCCCAGCATTTT
j_gene: TRBJ1-5
abundance: -
len: 16
d_gene: -
v_gene: TRBV6-5

CDR3aa: CASRETGNTGELFF
CDR3nt: TGTGCCAGCCGAGAGACAGGGAACACCGGGGAGCTGTTTTTT
j_gene: TRBJ2-2
abundance: few
len: 14
d_gene: -
v_gene: TRBV9

CDR3aa: CASRVPSGGLTDTQYF
CDR3nt: TGTGCCAGCAGGGTGCCTAGCGGGGGGCTCACAGATACGCAGTATTTT
j_gene: TRBJ2-3
abundance: -
len: 16
d_gene: TRBD2
v_gene: TRBV6-1

CDR3aa: CASSEGVNSYNSPLHF
CDR3nt: TGTGCCAGCAGTGAAGGGGTGAACTCCTATAATTCACCCCTCCACTTT
j_gene: TRBJ1-6
abundance: few
len: 16
d_gene: -
v_gene: TRBV6-1

CDR3aa: CANSAGTAYGNYGYTF
CDR3nt: TGTGCCAACAGCGCCGGGACAGCTTACGGGAACTATGGCTACACCTTC
j_gene: TRBJ1-2
abundance: -
len: 16
d_gene: TRBD1
v_gene: TRBV12-3/TRBV12-4

CDR3aa: CASSLALAGLRNEQFF
CDR3nt: TGTGCCAGCAGTTTAGCGTTGGCAGGGCTCAGGAATGAGCAGTTCTTC
j_gene: TRBJ2-1
abundance: few
len: 16
d_gene: -
v_gene: TRBV12-3/TRBV12-4

CDR3aa: CSRRGEGVYNEQFF
CDR3nt: TGTTCCCGGCGGGGAGAAGGGGTATACAATGAGCAGTTCTTC
j_gene: TRBJ2-1
abundance: once
len: 14
d_gene: -
v_gene: TRBV2

CDR3aa: CASSLSRPLVNSPLHF
CDR3nt: TGTGCCAGCAGTTTATCACGCCCATTAGTGAATTCACCCCTCCACTTT
j_gene: TRBJ1-6
abundance: few
len: 16
d_gene: -
v_gene: TRBV27

CDR3aa: CASSQASSGAADTQYF
CDR3nt: TGTGCCAGCAGCCAAGCGTCTAGCGGGGCCGCAGATACGCAGTATTTT
j_gene: TRBJ2-3
abundance: few
len: 16
d_gene: TRBD2
v_gene: TRBV4-2

CDR3aa: CASGGISYEQYF
CDR3nt: TGTGCCAGCGGAGGCATCTCCTACGAGCAGTACTTC
j_gene: TRBJ2-7
abundance: -
len: 12
d_gene: -
v_gene: TRBV7-3

CDR3aa: CASTPGGSNYGYTF
CDR3nt: TGTGCCAGCACTCCGGGGGGGTCTAACTATGGCTACACCTTC
j_gene: TRBJ1-2
abundance: few
len: 14
d_gene: -
v_gene: TRBV7-4

CDR3aa: CASSQGRILPATEAFF
CDR3nt: TGTGCCAGCAGCCAAGGAAGGATTCTACCAGCGACTGAAGCTTTCTTT
j_gene: TRBJ1-1
abundance: few
len: 16
d_gene: -
v_gene: TRBV7-9

CDR3aa: CASSLWNPANYGYTF
CDR3nt: TGTGCCAGCAGCCTGTGGAATCCAGCTAACTATGGCTACACCTTC
j_gene: TRBJ1-2
abundance: -
len: 15
d_gene: -
v_gene: TRBV7-9

CDR3aa: CASIGSGELFF
CDR3nt: TGTGCCAGCATTGGGTCCGGGGAGCTGTTTTTT
j_gene: TRBJ2-2
abundance: many
len: 11
d_gene: -
v_gene: TRBV7-8

CDR3aa: CASSLLGANEKLFF
CDR3nt: TGTGCCAGCAGTTTACTCGGAGCTAATGAAAAACTGTTTTTT
j_gene: TRBJ1-4
abundance: many
len: 14
d_gene: -
v_gene: TRBV12-3/TRBV12-4

CDR3aa: CAGLGDPTGELFF
CDR3nt: TGTGCCGGTTTGGGGGATCCCACCGGGGAGCTGTTTTTT
j_gene: TRBJ2-2
abundance: few
len: 13
d_gene: -
v_gene: TRBV2

CDR3aa: CASSLGGLVPPDTQYF
CDR3nt: TGTGCCAGCAGTTTAGGCGGACTAGTCCCACCAGATACGCAGTATTTT
j_gene: TRBJ2-3
abundance: few
len: 16
d_gene: TRBD2
v_gene: TRBV27

CDR3aa: CASSLPGAFSSYNEQFF
CDR3nt: TGTGCCAGTAGTCTTCCCGGGGCTTTTAGCTCCTACAATGAGCAGTTCTTC
j_gene: TRBJ2-1
abundance: -
len: 17
d_gene: -
v_gene: TRBV19

CDR3aa: CASSFLTGGSYQETQYF
CDR3nt: TGTGCCAGCAGTTTTTTGACAGGGGGCTCGTACCAAGAGACCCAGTACTTC
j_gene: TRBJ2-5
abundance: few
len: 17
d_gene: TRBD1
v_gene: TRBV28

CDR3aa: CASSLSAGVGYTF
CDR3nt: TGTGCCAGCAGTTTATCGGCAGGGGTCGGCTACACCTTC
j_gene: TRBJ1-2
abundance: many
len: 13
d_gene: -
v_gene: TRBV27

CDR3aa: CASGSPERFYEQHF
CDR3nt: TGTGCTAGTGGTTCCCCAGAGCGCTTCTACGAGCAGCACTTC
j_gene: TRBJ2-7
abundance: -
len: 14
d_gene: -
v_gene: TRBV12-5

CDR3aa: CASSLTGVVRTGELFF
CDR3nt: TGTGCCAGCAGCTTGACGGGGGTGGTTCGAACCGGGGAGCTGTTTTTT
j_gene: TRBJ2-2
abundance: -
len: 16
d_gene: -
v_gene: TRBV5-8

CDR3aa: CASSGQFSTDTQYF
CDR3nt: TGTGCCAGCAGTGGACAATTTAGCACAGATACGCAGTATTTT
j_gene: TRBJ2-3
abundance: -
len: 14
d_gene: -
v_gene: TRBV2

CDR3aa: CASSLVGGQGGTEAFF
CDR3nt: TGTGCCAGCAGCTTGGTTGGGGGACAGGGAGGTACTGAAGCTTTCTTT
j_gene: TRBJ1-1
abundance: -
len: 16
d_gene: TRBD1
v_gene: TRBV5-6

CDR3aa: CASSDPDSYTEAFF
CDR3nt: TGTGCCAGCAGTGATCCCGATAGCTACACTGAAGCTTTCTTT
j_gene: TRBJ1-1
abundance: few
len: 14
d_gene: -
v_gene: TRBV12-3/TRBV12-4

CDR3aa: CASSQAQGSYGYTF
CDR3nt: TGTGCCAGCAGCCAGGCGCAGGGAAGCTATGGCTACACCTTC
j_gene: TRBJ1-2
abundance: few
len: 14
d_gene: -
v_gene: TRBV7-2

CDR3aa: CATSDLSGSGDTQYF
CDR3nt: TGTGCCACCAGTGATTTGTCGGGCTCGGGAGATACGCAGTATTTT
j_gene: TRBJ2-3
abundance: -
len: 15
d_gene: -
v_gene: TRBV24-1

CDR3aa: CASRPPRGNTEAFF
CDR3nt: TGTGCCAGCAGACCTCCTCGGGGGAACACTGAAGCTTTCTTT
j_gene: TRBJ1-1
abundance: -
len: 14
d_gene: -
v_gene: TRBV7-9

CDR3aa: CASTFGQGAETQYF
CDR3nt: TGTGCCAGCACCTTCGGACAGGGGGCAGAGACCCAGTACTTC
j_gene: TRBJ2-5
abundance: -
len: 14
d_gene: TRBD1
v_gene: TRBV28

CDR3aa: CASSFFVSVAQETQYF
CDR3nt: TGTGCCAGCAGCTTTTTCGTCTCCGTAGCTCAAGAGACCCAGTACTTC
j_gene: TRBJ2-5
abundance: -
len: 16
d_gene: -
v_gene: TRBV7-6

CDR3aa: CASIRSGRGQETQYF
CDR3nt: TGTGCCAGCATACGTTCGGGGAGAGGCCAAGAGACCCAGTACTTC
j_gene: TRBJ2-5
abundance: -
len: 15
d_gene: -
v_gene: TRBV2

CDR3aa: CASTPTVSSYEQYF
CDR3nt: TGTGCCAGCACTCCGACAGTGAGCTCCTACGAGCAGTACTTC
j_gene: TRBJ2-7
abundance: few
len: 14
d_gene: -
v_gene: TRBV27

CDR3aa: CAIRVIANTGELFF
CDR3nt: TGTGCCATAAGGGTGATCGCGAACACCGGGGAGCTGTTTTTT
j_gene: TRBJ2-2
abundance: few
len: 14
d_gene: -
v_gene: TRBV7-9

CDR3aa: CASSVGGLTGELFF
CDR3nt: TGTGCCAGCAGCGTAGGTGGGCTTACCGGGGAGCTGTTTTTT
j_gene: TRBJ2-2
abundance: -
len: 14
d_gene: -
v_gene: TRBV9